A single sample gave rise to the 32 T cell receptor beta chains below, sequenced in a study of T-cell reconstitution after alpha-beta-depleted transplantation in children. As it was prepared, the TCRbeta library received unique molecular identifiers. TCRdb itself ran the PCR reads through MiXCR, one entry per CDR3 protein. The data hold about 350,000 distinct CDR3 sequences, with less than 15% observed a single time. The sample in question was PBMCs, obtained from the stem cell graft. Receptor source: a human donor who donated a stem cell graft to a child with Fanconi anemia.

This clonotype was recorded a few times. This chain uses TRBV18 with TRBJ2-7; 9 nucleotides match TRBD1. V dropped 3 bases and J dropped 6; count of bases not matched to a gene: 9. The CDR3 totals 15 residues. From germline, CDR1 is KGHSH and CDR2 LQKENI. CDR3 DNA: TGTGCCAGCTCACCGGGACAGGGACCTTTCGGCGAGCAGTACTTC. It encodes CASSPGQGPFGEQYF. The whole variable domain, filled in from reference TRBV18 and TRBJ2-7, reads NAGVMQNPRHLVRRRGQEARLRCSPMKGHSHVYWYRQLPEEGLKFMVYLQKENIIDESGMPKERFSAEFPKEGPSILRIQQVVRGDSAAYFCASSPGQGPFGEQYFGPGTRLTVT.

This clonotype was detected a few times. CDR3 DNA sequence: TGTGCCAGCGAAGACAGGGGTGTCCTTAATGAGCAGTTCTTC. Encoded protein: CASEDRGVLNEQFF. The rearrangement links TRBV7-2 to TRBJ2-1; 8 nucleotides line up with TRBD1. Germline V lookup: CDR1 SGHTA, CDR2 FQGNSA. V lost 8 bases, J lost 7 bases, and 10 bases stayed unmatched. The CDR3 spans 14 residues.

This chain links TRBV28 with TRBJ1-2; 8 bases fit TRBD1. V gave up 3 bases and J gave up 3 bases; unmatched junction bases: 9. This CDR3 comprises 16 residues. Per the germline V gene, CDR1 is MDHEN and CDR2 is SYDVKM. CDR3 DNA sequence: TGTGCCAGCAGTTTGGGGACAGGCATCCAAGACTATGGCTACACCTTC. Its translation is CASSLGTGIQDYGYTF.

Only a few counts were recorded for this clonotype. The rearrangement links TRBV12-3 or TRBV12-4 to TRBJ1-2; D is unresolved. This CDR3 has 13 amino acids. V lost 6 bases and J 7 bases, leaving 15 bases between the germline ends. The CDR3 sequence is CASSSTPRGGYTF. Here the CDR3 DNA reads TGTGCCAGCAGCTCGACCCCCCGGGGTGGCTACACCTTC.

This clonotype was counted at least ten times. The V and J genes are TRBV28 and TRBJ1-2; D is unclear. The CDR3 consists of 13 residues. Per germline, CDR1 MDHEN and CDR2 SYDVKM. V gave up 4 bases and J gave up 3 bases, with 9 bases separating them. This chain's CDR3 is CASSYQNYYGYTF. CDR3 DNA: TGTGCCAGCAGTTACCAGAATTACTATGGCTACACCTTC.

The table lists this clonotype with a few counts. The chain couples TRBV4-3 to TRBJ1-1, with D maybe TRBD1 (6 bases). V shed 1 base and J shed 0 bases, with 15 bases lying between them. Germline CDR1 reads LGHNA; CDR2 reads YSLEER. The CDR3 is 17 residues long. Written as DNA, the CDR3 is TGCGCCAGCAGCCAAGGTTTTTACAGGGAGATGAACACTGAAGCTTTCTTT. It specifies CASSQGFYREMNTEAFF.

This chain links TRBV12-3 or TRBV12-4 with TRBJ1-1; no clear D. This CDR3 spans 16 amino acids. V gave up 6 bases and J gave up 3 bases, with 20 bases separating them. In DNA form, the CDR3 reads TGTGCCAGCAGCCGGGCCCTTTCGGGGATGGACACTGAAGCTTTCTTT. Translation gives CASSRALSGMDTEAFF.

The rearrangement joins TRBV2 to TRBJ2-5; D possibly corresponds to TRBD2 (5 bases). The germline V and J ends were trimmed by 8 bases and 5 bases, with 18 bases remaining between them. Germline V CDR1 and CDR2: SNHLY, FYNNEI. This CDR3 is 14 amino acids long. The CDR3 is CASFPGLRGETQYF. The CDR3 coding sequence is TGTGCCAGCTTCCCCGGGCTCCGCGGGGAGACCCAGTACTTC.

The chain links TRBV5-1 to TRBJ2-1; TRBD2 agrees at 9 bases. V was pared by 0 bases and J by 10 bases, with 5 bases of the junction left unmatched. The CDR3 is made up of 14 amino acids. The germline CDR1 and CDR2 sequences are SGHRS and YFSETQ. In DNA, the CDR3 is TGCGCCAGCAGCTTGGGCGGGGGGGCCCAAGAGCAGTTCTTC. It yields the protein CASSLGGGAQEQFF.

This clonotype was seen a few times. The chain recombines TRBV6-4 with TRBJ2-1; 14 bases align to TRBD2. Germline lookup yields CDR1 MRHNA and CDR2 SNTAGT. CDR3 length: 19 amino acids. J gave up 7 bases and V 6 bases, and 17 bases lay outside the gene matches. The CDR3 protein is CASSPRGTSGGTGWNEQFF. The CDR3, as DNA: TGTGCCAGCAGCCCTAGAGGGACTAGCGGGGGAACCGGGTGGAATGAGCAGTTCTTC.

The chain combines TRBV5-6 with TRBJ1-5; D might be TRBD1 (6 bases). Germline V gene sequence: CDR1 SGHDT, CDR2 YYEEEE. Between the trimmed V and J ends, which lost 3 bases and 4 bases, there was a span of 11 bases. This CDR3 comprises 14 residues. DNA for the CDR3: TGTGCCAGCAGCTCCATACAGGGAAATCAGCCCCAGCATTTT. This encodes CASSSIQGNQPQHF.

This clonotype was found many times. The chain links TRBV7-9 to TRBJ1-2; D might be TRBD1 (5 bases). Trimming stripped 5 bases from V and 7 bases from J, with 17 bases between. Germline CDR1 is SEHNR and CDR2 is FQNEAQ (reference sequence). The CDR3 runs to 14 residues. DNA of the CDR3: TGTGCCAGCAGCCCTAATTCCGGGACGGCTGGCTACACCTTC. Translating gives CASSPNSGTAGYTF.

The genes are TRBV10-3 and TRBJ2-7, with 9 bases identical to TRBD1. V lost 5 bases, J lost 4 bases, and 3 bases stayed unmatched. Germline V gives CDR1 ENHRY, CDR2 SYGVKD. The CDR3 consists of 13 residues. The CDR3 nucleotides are TGTGCCATCAGTCCGGGACAGGGTTACGAGCAGTACTTC. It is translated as CAISPGQGYEQYF.

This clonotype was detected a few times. The CDR3 DNA follows: TGTGCCTGGAGTGTATCGGGACTGTACGAGCAGTACTTC. This encodes CAWSVSGLYEQYF. J is TRBJ2-7 and V is TRBV30; perhaps TRBD2 as D (6 bases). V lost 0 bases to trimming and J lost 4 bases, with 10 bases between them. Germline assignment: CDR1 GTSNPN and CDR2 SVGIG (reference sequence). CDR3 size: 13 residues.

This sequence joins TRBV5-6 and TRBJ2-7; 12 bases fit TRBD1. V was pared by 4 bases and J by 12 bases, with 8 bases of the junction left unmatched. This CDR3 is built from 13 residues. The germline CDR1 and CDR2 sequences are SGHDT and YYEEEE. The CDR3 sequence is CASSRDRGPPRYV. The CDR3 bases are TGTGCCAGCAGCCGGGACAGGGGGCCCCCTCGGTACGTC.

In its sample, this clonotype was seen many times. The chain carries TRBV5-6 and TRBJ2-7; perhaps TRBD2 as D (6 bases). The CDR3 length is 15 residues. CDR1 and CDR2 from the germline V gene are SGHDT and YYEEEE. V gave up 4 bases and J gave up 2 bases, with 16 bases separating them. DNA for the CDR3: TGTGCCAGCAGCGCCGGGGGAAGGCTACCCTACGAGCAGTACTTC. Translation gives CASSAGGRLPYEQYF.

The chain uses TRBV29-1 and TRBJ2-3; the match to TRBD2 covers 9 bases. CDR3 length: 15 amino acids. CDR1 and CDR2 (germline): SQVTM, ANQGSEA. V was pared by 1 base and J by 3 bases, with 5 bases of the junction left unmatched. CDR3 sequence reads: CSVEGLAVETDTQYF. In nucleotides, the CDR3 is TGCAGCGTTGAAGGACTAGCGGTCGAGACAGATACGCAGTATTTT.

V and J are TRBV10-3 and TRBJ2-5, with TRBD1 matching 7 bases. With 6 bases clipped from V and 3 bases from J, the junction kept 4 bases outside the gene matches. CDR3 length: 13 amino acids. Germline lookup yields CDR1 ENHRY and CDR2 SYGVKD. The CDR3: CAIRGTVEETQYF. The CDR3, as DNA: TGTGCCATCAGGGGGACAGTTGAAGAGACCCAGTACTTC.

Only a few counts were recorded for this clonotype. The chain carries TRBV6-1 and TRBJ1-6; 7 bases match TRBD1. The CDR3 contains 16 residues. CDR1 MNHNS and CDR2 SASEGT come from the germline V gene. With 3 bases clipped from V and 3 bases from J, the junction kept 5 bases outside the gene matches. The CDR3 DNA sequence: TGTGCCAGCAGTGACCCGACAGGGAGCTATAATTCACCCCTCCACTTT. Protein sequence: CASSDPTGSYNSPLHF.

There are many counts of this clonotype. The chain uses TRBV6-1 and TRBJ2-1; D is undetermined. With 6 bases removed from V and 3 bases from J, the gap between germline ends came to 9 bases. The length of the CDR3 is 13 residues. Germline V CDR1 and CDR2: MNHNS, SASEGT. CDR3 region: CASSARSYNEQFF. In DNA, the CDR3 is TGTGCCAGCAGCGCCCGGAGCTACAATGAGCAGTTCTTC.

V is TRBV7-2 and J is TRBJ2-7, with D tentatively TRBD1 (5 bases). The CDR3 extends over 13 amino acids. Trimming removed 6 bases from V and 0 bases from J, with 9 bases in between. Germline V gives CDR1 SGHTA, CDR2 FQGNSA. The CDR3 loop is CASSIQVSYEQYF. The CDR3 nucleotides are TGTGCCAGCAGTATACAGGTCTCCTACGAGCAGTACTTC.

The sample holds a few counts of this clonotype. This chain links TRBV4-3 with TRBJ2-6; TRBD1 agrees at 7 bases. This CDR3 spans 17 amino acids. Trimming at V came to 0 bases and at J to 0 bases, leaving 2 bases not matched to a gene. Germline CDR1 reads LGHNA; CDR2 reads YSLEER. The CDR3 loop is CASSQEQGISGANVLTF. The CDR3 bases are TGCGCCAGCAGCCAAGAACAGGGGATCTCTGGGGCCAACGTCCTGACTTTC.

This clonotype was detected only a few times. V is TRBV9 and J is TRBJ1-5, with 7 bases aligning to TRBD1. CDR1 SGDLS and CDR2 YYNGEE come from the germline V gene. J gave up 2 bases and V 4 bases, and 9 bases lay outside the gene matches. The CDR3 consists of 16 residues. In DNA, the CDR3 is TGTGCCAGCAGCTCCGGGACAGAGATTCGCAATCAGCCCCAGCATTTT. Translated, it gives CASSSGTEIRNQPQHF.

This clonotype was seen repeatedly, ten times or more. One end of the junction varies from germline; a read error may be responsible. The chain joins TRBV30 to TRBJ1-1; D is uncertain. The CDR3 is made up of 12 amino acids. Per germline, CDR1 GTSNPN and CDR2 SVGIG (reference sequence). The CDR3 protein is CALSQANTEAFF. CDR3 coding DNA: TGTGCCTTGAGTCAGGCTAACACTGAAGCTTTCTTT.

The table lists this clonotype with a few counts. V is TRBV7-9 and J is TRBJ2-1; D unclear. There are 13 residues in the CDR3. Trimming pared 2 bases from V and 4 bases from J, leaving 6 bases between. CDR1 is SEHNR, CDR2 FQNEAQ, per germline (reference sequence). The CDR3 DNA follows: TGTGCCAGCAGCTTACAAGCTTACAATGAGCAGTTCTTC. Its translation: CASSLQAYNEQFF.

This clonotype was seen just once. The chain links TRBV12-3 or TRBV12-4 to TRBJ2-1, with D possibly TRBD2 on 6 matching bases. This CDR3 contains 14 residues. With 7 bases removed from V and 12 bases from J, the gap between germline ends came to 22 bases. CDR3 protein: CASTQDPAGRGQFF. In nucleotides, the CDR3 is TGTGCCAGCACCCAGGACCCTGCGGGGCGTGGGCAGTTCTTC.

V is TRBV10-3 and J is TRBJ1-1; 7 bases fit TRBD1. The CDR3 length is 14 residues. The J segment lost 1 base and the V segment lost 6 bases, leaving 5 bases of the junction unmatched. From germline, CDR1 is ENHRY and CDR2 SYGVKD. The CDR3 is CAISLGQSNTEAFF. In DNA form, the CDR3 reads TGTGCCATCAGCCTGGGACAGTCGAACACTGAAGCTTTCTTT.

Written as DNA, the CDR3 is TGTGCCAGCAGCCTGCGTGGGACTAGTGGCACCGGGGAGCTGTTTTTT. Translation gives CASSLRGTSGTGELFF. The rearrangement links TRBV14 to TRBJ2-2; 8 nucleotides align to TRBD2. Germline CDR1 and CDR2: SGHDN and FVKESK. This CDR3 is built from 16 residues. Trimming cost V 4 bases and J 4 bases; bases outside gene matches: 8.

The CDR3 DNA reads as TGTGCCAGCAGTTACCTCGGGACGGCGAACACCGGGGAGCTGTTTTTT. This encodes CASSYLGTANTGELFF. This rearrangement joins TRBV6-2 or TRBV6-3 to TRBJ2-2, with D perhaps being TRBD1 or TRBD2 (5 bases each). Germline assignment: CDR1 MNHEY and CDR2 SVGEGT. The length of the CDR3 is 16 residues. V was trimmed by 2 bases and J by 0 bases, leaving 10 bases between them.

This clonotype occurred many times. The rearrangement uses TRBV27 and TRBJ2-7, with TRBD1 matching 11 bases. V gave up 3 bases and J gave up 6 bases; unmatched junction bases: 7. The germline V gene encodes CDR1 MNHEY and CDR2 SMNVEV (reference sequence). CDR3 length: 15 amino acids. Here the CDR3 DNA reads TGTGCCAGCAGTTTCGACGGACAGGGGGCGTCCGAGCAGTACTTC. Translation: CASSFDGQGASEQYF.

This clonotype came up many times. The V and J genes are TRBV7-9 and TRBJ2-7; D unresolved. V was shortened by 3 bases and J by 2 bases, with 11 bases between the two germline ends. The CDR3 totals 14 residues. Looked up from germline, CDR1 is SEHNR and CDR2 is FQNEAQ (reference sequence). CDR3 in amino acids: CASSFSAATYEQYF. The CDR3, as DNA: TGTGCCAGCAGCTTCTCGGCAGCAACCTACGAGCAGTACTTC.

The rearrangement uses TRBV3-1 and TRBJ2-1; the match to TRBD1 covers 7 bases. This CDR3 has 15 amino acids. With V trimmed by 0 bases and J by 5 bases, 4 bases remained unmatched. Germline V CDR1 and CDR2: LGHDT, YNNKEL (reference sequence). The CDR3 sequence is CASSQDPGQNNEQFF. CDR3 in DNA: TGTGCCAGCAGCCAAGATCCGGGACAGAACAATGAGCAGTTCTTC.